The rows below give T cell receptor beta chains drawn from one sample of a study of cytomegalovirus exposure and HLA in healthy donors. The protocol was immunoSEQ multiplex PCR, while the TCRdb copy is restricted to in-frame clones and leaves out a portion. The sample lists 150,000 to 200,000 clones; over 60% were seen once. Sequencing was done on a sample of PBMCs. These receptors all stem from a girl aged 5 to 17 in good health and CMV-seronegative. CDR3s leave out the opening cysteine and the closing phenylalanine or tryptophan. For some rows the clone size is stated as once, few or many, or as a class when expanded; others skip it.

cdr3_length: 13
v_call: TRBV6-5
j_call: TRBJ2-7
clone_size: NA
cdr3_aa: ASSRPGTKAYEQY

cdr3_length: 12
v_call: TRBV9
j_call: TRBJ2-7
clone_size: NA
cdr3_aa: ASSVDSLSYEQY

cdr3_length: 14
v_call: TRBV7-8
j_call: TRBJ1-1
clone_size: NA
cdr3_aa: ASSLAVGQGDTEAF

cdr3_length: 14
v_call: TRBV7-9
j_call: TRBJ1-1
clone_size: NA
cdr3_aa: ASSVGQGGLNTEAF

cdr3_length: 13
v_call: TRBV7-8
j_call: TRBJ2-3
clone_size: once
cdr3_aa: ASSFRAGGTDTQY

cdr3_length: 11
v_call: TRBV29-1
j_call: TRBJ1-2
clone_size: few
cdr3_aa: SVYPGQGPGYT

cdr3_length: 14
v_call: TRBV5-1
j_call: TRBJ1-1
clone_size: NA
cdr3_aa: ASSLDLIVMNTEAF

cdr3_length: 11
v_call: TRBV19
j_call: TRBJ1-1
clone_size: few
cdr3_aa: ASSTRQATEAF

cdr3_length: 12
v_call: TRBV27
j_call: TRBJ2-1
clone_size: NA
cdr3_aa: ASSFQVSYNEQF

cdr3_length: 10
v_call: TRBV5-1
j_call: TRBJ2-7
clone_size: few
cdr3_aa: ASSAGRDEQY

cdr3_length: 12
v_call: TRBV6-1
j_call: TRBJ2-7
clone_size: NA
cdr3_aa: ASSEVGSPYEQY

cdr3_length: 12
v_call: TRBV7-6
j_call: TRBJ1-2
clone_size: few
cdr3_aa: ASSIGTGGDGYT

cdr3_length: 13
v_call: TRBV11-2
j_call: TRBJ2-1
clone_size: NA
cdr3_aa: ASSLDGGVNNEQF

cdr3_length: 10
v_call: TRBV30
j_call: TRBJ2-7
clone_size: NA
cdr3_aa: AWSAHAYEQY

cdr3_length: 13
v_call: TRBV6-6
j_call: TRBJ2-2
clone_size: NA
cdr3_aa: ASSLNRKNTGELF

cdr3_length: 11
v_call: TRBV29-1
j_call: TRBJ2-7
clone_size: NA
cdr3_aa: SVVSGGPYEQY

cdr3_length: 13
v_call: TRBV18
j_call: TRBJ2-5
clone_size: NA
cdr3_aa: ASSPRSGSQETQY

cdr3_length: 13
v_call: TRBV11-1
j_call: TRBJ2-7
clone_size: few
cdr3_aa: ASSSLRGNSYEQY

cdr3_length: 14
v_call: TRBV19
j_call: TRBJ2-1
clone_size: few
cdr3_aa: ASSPQPSGGHNEQF

cdr3_length: 14
v_call: TRBV5-1
j_call: TRBJ1-3
clone_size: once
cdr3_aa: ASSLGRVDSGNTIY

cdr3_length: 13
v_call: TRBV5-1
j_call: TRBJ2-2
clone_size: NA
cdr3_aa: ASSLQGAITGELF

cdr3_length: 12
v_call: TRBV7-9
j_call: TRBJ2-7
clone_size: NA
cdr3_aa: ASSLDGAATEQY

cdr3_length: 15
v_call: TRBV7-8
j_call: TRBJ1-5
clone_size: NA
cdr3_aa: ASSLRDRFYSNQPQH

cdr3_length: 12
v_call: TRBV5-4
j_call: TRBJ1-1
clone_size: NA
cdr3_aa: ASSPRGPDTEAF

cdr3_length: 14
v_call: TRBV5-4
j_call: TRBJ2-2
clone_size: NA
cdr3_aa: ASSLVAREGTGELF

cdr3_length: 15
v_call: TRBV27
j_call: TRBJ1-1
clone_size: NA
cdr3_aa: ASSLIASAGVNTEAF

cdr3_length: 15
v_call: TRBV29-1
j_call: TRBJ2-7
clone_size: NA
cdr3_aa: SVGGRTSGGLAYEQY

cdr3_length: 13
v_call: TRBV4-2
j_call: TRBJ2-5
clone_size: few
cdr3_aa: ASSPRGALEETQY

cdr3_length: 15
v_call: TRBV6-1
j_call: TRBJ2-3
clone_size: few
cdr3_aa: ASSEELAGAPTDTQY

cdr3_length: 10
v_call: TRBV6-6
j_call: TRBJ2-2
clone_size: once
cdr3_aa: ASTTPPGELF

cdr3_length: 11
v_call: TRBV7-3
j_call: TRBJ1-6
clone_size: NA
cdr3_aa: ASSSTGNSPLH

cdr3_length: 11
v_call: TRBV7-3
j_call: TRBJ1-2
clone_size: NA
cdr3_aa: ASSSRQGHGYT

cdr3_length: 11
v_call: TRBV27
j_call: TRBJ1-2
clone_size: NA
cdr3_aa: ASSPLTGIGYT

cdr3_length: 13
v_call: TRBV6-5
j_call: TRBJ2-7
clone_size: few
cdr3_aa: ASRPGTGSSYEQY

cdr3_length: 13
v_call: TRBV6-1
j_call: TRBJ2-4
clone_size: NA
cdr3_aa: ASSERDLAKNIQY

cdr3_length: 14
v_call: TRBV30
j_call: TRBJ1-3
clone_size: NA
cdr3_aa: AWSTPFGFSGNTIY

cdr3_length: 13
v_call: TRBV9
j_call: TRBJ1-2
clone_size: NA
cdr3_aa: ASSVGTYGQAGYT

cdr3_length: 12
v_call: TRBV5-1
j_call: TRBJ1-2
clone_size: NA
cdr3_aa: ASSLRQGAGGYT

cdr3_length: 12
v_call: TRBV5-1
j_call: TRBJ1-1
clone_size: few
cdr3_aa: ASSRGTANTEAF

cdr3_length: 9
v_call: TRBV19
j_call: TRBJ1-2
clone_size: NA
cdr3_aa: ASSIVGSYT

cdr3_length: 12
v_call: TRBV25-1
j_call: TRBJ2-7
clone_size: NA
cdr3_aa: ASRGPDRSYEQY

cdr3_length: 13
v_call: TRBV29-1
j_call: TRBJ2-1
clone_size: NA
cdr3_aa: SVEYGLAGSYEQF

cdr3_length: 12
v_call: TRBV6-6
j_call: TRBJ1-2
clone_size: NA
cdr3_aa: ASTPEPGAYGYT

cdr3_length: 12
v_call: TRBV9
j_call: TRBJ1-5
clone_size: few
cdr3_aa: ASSRQGFGQPQH

cdr3_length: 12
v_call: TRBV5-1
j_call: TRBJ1-2
clone_size: few
cdr3_aa: ASSFAGLSYGYT

cdr3_length: 10
v_call: TRBV10-3
j_call: TRBJ1-2
clone_size: NA
cdr3_aa: ASEGTDYGYT

cdr3_length: 14
v_call: TRBV28
j_call: TRBJ1-2
clone_size: NA
cdr3_aa: ASSFLQGTNDYGYT

cdr3_length: 13
v_call: TRBV5-1
j_call: TRBJ1-1
clone_size: NA
cdr3_aa: VSHPGQAWNTEAF

cdr3_length: 10
v_call: TRBV5-1
j_call: TRBJ2-1
clone_size: NA
cdr3_aa: ASSVEGLLPF

cdr3_length: 13
v_call: TRBV14
j_call: TRBJ1-2
clone_size: NA
cdr3_aa: ASSQNRGLDYGYT

cdr3_length: 13
v_call: TRBV5-6
j_call: TRBJ2-7
clone_size: NA
cdr3_aa: ASSLQRLYFGEQY

cdr3_length: 14
v_call: TRBV2
j_call: TRBJ1-4
clone_size: NA
cdr3_aa: ASNPQLQGIREKLF

cdr3_length: 12
v_call: TRBV5-1
j_call: TRBJ1-1
clone_size: NA
cdr3_aa: ASSLGHLNTEAF

cdr3_length: 12
v_call: TRBV29-1
j_call: TRBJ2-3
clone_size: NA
cdr3_aa: SVERGVGTDTQY

cdr3_length: 13
v_call: TRBV27
j_call: TRBJ2-1
clone_size: NA
cdr3_aa: ASSFGRVAANEQF

cdr3_length: 13
v_call: TRBV7-8
j_call: TRBJ2-1
clone_size: NA
cdr3_aa: ASRTGSGGSREQF